This record looks at one TCR beta chain sequence and its context. This CDR3 is 13 amino acids long. Between the trimmed V and J ends, which lost 1 base and 9 bases, there was a span of 10 bases. Germline V gene sequence: CDR1 LGHNA, CDR2 YNFKEQ. Authors' data handling: Among patient CD8+ clones larger than 1%, matches to published virus-specific TCRB sequences were rare. Sequenced by immunoSEQ multiplex PCR; TCRdb stores in-frame clones only, minus some. The V and J calls and clone size were taken over from that table, and D and trimming were inferred from the DNA. Of just over 20,000 clones listed, approximately 82% are singletons. This sample is part of a study of somatic mutations in cytotoxic T cells in rheumatoid arthritis. Study as a whole: Collection of patient blood (approximately 30 ml EDTA) took place right after diagnosis, before any treatment.

This chain uses TRBV4-2 with TRBJ2-1; D not certain. Sequencing used CD8+ T cells sorted from blood. This receptor was taken from an adult with rheumatoid arthritis. This CDR3 is CASSQGGYSEQFF. The CDR3 bases are TGTGCCAGCAGCCAAGGAGGATATTCTGAGCAGTTCTTC.